This T cell receptor (beta chain) was captured in a study of immune characterization of retroperitoneal liposarcoma. A single record per CDR3 protein comes from TCRdb applying MiXCR to the PCR reads. The data hold roughly 9,800 distinct CDR3 sequences, with approximately 35% observed a single time. The CDR3 consists of 14 residues. The germline V gene has CDR1 SGHVS and CDR2 FNYEAQ. A note on this clonotype: At one boundary the junction diverges from the germline segment, which might be a read error.

The source material was tumor tissue. J is TRBJ2-3 and V is TRBV7-6; TRBD2 matches 13 bases. The DNA matches TRBJ2-7 better at its end, which makes the J call doubtful. This clonotype originated in a female donor with retroperitoneal liposarcoma. The CDR3 protein is CASSPGLAGVEQYF. The CDR3 nucleotides are TGTGCTAGCAGCCCCGGACTAGCGGGAGTTGAGCAGTACTTC.